This TCR beta chain originates from a study of blood T cells in healthy people across ages. Of note for this clonotype: Its antigen is currently unknown.

For the second PCR, which ran for roughly 6 to 11 cycles, a sample-barcoded 5' primer and a J-beta primer mix were used. The template-switch adaptor was a 5' adaptor with 12 random nucleotides. It tagged each cDNA molecule. Researchers report that each sample yielded at least 3 million CDR3-containing paired-end reads. TCRdb re-derived calls from the 5' RACE reads in MiXCR, one entry per CDR3 protein. The profile shows hundreds of thousands of distinct CDR3 sequences, less than 40% of them singletons. Donors gave 8 to 10 milliliters of peripheral blood apiece. The V gene lost 0 bases and the J gene lost 3 bases, with 9 bases spanning the gap. The V gene's germline CDR1 is SGHDT and CDR2 YYEEEE. The CDR3 is made up of 14 amino acids. Study-wide results and limits: TCR beta diversity was tightly associated with the proportion of naive T cells.

The receptor's source is an elderly woman in good health. Sequences were obtained from blood. The chain links TRBV5-6 to TRBJ1-2; no reliable D call. CDR3: CASSLEGIDYGYTF. Here the CDR3 DNA reads TGTGCCAGCAGCTTGGAAGGGATAGACTATGGCTACACCTTC.